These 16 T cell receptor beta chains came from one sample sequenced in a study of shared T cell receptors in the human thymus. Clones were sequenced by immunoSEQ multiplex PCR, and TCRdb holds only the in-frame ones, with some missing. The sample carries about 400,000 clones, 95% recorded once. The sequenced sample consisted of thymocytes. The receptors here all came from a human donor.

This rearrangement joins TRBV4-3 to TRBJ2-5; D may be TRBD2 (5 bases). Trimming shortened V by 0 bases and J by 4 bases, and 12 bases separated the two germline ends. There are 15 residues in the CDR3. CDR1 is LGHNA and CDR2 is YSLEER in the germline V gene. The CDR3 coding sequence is TGCGCCAGCAGCCAAGATCCGGGAACGGGAGAGACCCAGTACTTC. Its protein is CASSQDPGTGETQYF.

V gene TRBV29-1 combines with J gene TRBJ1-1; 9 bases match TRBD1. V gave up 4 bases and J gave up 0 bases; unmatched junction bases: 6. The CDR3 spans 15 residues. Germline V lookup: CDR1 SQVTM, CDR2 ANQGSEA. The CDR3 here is CSVGGTGRVNTEAFF. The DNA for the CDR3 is TGCAGCGTTGGGGGGACAGGGAGGGTGAACACTGAAGCTTTCTTT.

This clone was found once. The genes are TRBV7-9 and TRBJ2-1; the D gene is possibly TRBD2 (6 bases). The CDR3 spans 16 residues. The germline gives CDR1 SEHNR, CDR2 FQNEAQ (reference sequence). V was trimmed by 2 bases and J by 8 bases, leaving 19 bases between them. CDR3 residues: CASSLKGRGGFYEQFF. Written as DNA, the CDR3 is TGTGCCAGCAGCTTAAAAGGGCGGGGCGGGTTCTATGAGCAGTTCTTC.

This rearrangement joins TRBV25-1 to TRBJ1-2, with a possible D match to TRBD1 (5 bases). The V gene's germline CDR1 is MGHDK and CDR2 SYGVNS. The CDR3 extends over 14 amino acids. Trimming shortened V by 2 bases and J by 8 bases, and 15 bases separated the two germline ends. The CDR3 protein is CASSEESGKGGYTF. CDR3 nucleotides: TGTGCCAGCAGTGAAGAGTCAGGGAAGGGCGGCTACACCTTC.

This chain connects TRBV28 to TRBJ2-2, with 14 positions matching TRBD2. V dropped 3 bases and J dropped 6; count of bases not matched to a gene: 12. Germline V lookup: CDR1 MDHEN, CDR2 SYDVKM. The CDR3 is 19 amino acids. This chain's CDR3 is CASSLPGGRTSGRSGELFF. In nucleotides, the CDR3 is TGTGCCAGCAGTTTGCCAGGTGGGAGGACTAGCGGGAGGTCCGGGGAGCTGTTTTTT.

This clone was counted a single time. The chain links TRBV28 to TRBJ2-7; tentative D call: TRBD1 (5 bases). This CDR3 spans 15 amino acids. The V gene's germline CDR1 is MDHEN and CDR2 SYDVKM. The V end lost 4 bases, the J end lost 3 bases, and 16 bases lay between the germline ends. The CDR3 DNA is TGTGCCAGCAGTTCCCGGACAACCACAGGCTACGAGCAGTACTTC. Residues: CASSSRTTTGYEQYF.

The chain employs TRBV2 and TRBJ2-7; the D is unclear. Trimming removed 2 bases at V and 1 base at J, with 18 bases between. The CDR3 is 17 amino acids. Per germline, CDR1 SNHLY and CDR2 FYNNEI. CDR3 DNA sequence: TGTGCCAGCAGTGAATCTATCCCGGGTAATCTTTCCTACGAGCAGTACTTC. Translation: CASSESIPGNLSYEQYF. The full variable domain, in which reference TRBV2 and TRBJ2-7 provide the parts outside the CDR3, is EPEVTQTPSHQVTQMGQEVILRCVPISNHLYFYWYRQILGQKVEFLVSFYNNEISEKSEIFDDQFSVERPDGSNFTLKIRSTKLEDSAMYFCASSESIPGNLSYEQYFGPGTRLTVT.

The chain's CDR3 is CATKRKNPYEQYF. Here the CDR3 DNA reads TGTGCCACCAAACGGAAAAATCCCTACGAGCAGTACTTC. This chain links TRBV28 with TRBJ2-7, with D unclear. V lost 10 bases and J lost 2, with 15 bases in between. Germline lookup yields CDR1 MDHEN and CDR2 SYDVKM. The CDR3 consists of 13 residues.

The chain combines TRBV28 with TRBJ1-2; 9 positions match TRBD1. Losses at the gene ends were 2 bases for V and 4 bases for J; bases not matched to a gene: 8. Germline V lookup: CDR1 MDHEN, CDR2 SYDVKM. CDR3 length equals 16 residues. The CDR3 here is CASSLRPSTGGYGYTF. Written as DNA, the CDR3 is TGTGCCAGCAGTTTAAGGCCCTCGACAGGGGGCTATGGCTACACCTTC.

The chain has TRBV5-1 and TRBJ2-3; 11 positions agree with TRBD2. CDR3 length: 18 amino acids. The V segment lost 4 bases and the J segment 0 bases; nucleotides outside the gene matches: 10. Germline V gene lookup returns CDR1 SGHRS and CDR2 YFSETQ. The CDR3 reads CASSLKSRLAGSTDTQYF. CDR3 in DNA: TGCGCCAGCAGCCTTAAATCCCGACTAGCGGGGAGCACAGATACGCAGTATTTT.

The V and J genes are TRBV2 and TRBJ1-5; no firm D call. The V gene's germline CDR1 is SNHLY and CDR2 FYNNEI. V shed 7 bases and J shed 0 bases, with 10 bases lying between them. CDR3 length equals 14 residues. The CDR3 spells CASTPGCSNQPQHF. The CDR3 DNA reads TGTGCCAGCACCCCGGGTTGTAGCAATCAGCCCCAGCATTTT. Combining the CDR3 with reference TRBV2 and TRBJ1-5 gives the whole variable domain EPEVTQTPSHQVTQMGQEVILRCVPISNHLYFYWYRQILGQKVEFLVSFYNNEISEKSEIFDDQFSVERPDGSNFTLKIRSTKLEDSAMYFCASTPGCSNQPQHFGDGTRLSIL.

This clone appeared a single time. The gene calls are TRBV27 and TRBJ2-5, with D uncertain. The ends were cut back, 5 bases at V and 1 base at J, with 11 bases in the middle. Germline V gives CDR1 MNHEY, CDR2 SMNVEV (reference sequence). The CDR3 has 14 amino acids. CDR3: CASSTLGIQETQYF. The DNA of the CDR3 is TGTGCCAGCAGTACTCTGGGAATCCAAGAGACCCAGTACTTC.

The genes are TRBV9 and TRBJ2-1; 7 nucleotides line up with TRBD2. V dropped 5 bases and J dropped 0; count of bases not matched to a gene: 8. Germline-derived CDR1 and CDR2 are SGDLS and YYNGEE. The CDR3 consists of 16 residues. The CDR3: CASSPGTTSSYNEQFF. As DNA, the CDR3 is TGTGCCAGCAGTCCCGGGACTACGAGCTCCTACAATGAGCAGTTCTTC.

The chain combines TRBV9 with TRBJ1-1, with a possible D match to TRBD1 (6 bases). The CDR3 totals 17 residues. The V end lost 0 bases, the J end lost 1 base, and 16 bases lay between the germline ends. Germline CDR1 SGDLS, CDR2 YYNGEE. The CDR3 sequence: CASSVAQDSRKNTEAFF. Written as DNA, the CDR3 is TGTGCCAGCAGCGTAGCTCAGGACAGCAGGAAGAACACTGAAGCTTTCTTT.

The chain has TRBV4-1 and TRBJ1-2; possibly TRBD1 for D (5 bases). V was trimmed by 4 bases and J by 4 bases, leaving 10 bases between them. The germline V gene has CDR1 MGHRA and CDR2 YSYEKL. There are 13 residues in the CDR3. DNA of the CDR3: TGCGCCAGCAGCCCCAGGGAGGGCTATGGCTACACCTTC. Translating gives CASSPREGYGYTF.

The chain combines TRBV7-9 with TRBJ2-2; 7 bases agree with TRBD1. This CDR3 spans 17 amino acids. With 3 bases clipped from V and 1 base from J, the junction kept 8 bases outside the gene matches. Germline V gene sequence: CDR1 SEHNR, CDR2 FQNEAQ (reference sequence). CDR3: CASSFPRQGENTGELFF. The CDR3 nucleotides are TGTGCCAGCAGCTTCCCGAGACAGGGTGAGAACACCGGGGAGCTGTTTTTT.